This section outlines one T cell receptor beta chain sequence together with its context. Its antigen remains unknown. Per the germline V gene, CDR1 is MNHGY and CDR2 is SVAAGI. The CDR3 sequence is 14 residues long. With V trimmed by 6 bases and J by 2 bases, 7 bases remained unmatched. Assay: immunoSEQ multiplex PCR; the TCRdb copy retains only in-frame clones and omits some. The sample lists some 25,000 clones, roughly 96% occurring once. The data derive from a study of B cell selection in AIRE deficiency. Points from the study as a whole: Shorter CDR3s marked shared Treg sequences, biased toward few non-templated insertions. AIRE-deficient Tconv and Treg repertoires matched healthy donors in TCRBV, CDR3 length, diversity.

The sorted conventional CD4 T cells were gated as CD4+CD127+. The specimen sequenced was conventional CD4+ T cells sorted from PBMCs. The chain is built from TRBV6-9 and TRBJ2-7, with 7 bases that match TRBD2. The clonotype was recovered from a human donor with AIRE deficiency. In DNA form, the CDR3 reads TGTGCCAGCAGATTAGCGGGTGAGGCCTACGAGCAGTACTTC. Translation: CASRLAGEAYEQYF.